The entry below gives a single TCR beta chain sequence along with its context. Its antigen is undetermined. This sample stems from a study of tissue T cells after allogeneic stem cell transplantation. The wider study: Tissue samples with histologically apparent lymphocytes on H&E review were prioritized for sequencing.

Assay: immunoSEQ multiplex PCR; the TCRdb copy retains only in-frame clones and omits some. The sample has fewer than 2,500 clones, about 75% seen once. Study results and limitations: The study did not identify alloreactive or antigen-specific tissue TCRs, and some clones might be persisting host cells.

Germline V gene lookup returns CDR1 SGHVS and CDR2 FQNEAQ. This CDR3 spans 14 amino acids. V shed 3 bases, J shed 7 bases, and the junction held 7 bases outside the gene matches. This TCR was sampled from a male patient aged 35 to 75 with steroid-refractory graft-versus-host disease after an allogeneic stem cell transplant. These T cells may partly come from the graft donor. Here the sequenced sample was ileal tissue, taken at autopsy. The J gene is TRBJ1-2, the V gene TRBV7-8, with 8 bases identical to TRBD1. The CDR3 is CASSFRTGRGGYTF. CDR3 sequence (DNA): TGTGCCAGCAGCTTCAGGACAGGGCGAGGTGGCTACACCTTC.